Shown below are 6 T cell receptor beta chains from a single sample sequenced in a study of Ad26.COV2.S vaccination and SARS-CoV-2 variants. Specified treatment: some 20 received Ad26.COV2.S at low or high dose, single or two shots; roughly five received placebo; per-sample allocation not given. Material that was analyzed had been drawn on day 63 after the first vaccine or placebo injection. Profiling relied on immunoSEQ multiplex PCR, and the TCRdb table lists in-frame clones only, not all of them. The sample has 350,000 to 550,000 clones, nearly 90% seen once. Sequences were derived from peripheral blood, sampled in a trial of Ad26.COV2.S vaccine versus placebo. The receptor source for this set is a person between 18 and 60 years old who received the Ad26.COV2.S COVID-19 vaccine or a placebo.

CDR3 sequence (DNA): TGTGCCAGCAGCTTAATAGTTAAGGGCACCGGGGAGCTGTTTTTT. This gives the protein CASSLIVKGTGELFF. The chain couples TRBV11-3 to TRBJ2-2; no clear D gene. The V gene's germline CDR1 is SGHNT and CDR2 YENEEA. CDR3 length: 15 amino acids. V lost 2 bases to trimming and J lost 4 bases, with 11 bases between them.

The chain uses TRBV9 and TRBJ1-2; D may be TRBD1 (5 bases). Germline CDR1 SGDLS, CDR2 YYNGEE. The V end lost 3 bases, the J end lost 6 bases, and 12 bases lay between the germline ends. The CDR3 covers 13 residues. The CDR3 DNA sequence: TGTGCCAGCAGCGCCGAGCAGGGCGATGGCTACACCTTC. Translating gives CASSAEQGDGYTF.

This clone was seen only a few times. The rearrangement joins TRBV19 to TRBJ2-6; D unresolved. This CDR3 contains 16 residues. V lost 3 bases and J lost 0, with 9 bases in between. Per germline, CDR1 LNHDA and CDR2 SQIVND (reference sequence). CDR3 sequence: CASSIWPSSGANVLTF. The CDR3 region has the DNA TGTGCCAGTAGTATCTGGCCGAGCTCTGGGGCCAACGTCCTGACTTTC.

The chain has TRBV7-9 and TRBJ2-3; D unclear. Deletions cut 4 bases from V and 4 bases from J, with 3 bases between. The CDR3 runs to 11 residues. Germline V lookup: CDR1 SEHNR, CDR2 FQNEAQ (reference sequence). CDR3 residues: CASSWSDTQYF. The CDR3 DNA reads TGTGCCAGCAGCTGGTCAGATACGCAGTATTTT.

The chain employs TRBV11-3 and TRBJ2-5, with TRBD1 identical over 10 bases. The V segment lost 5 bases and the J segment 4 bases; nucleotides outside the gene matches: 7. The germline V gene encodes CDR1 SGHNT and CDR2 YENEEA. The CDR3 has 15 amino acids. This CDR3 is CASSPGTGDRETQYF. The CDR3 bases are TGTGCCAGCAGCCCCGGGACAGGGGATCGAGAGACCCAGTACTTC.

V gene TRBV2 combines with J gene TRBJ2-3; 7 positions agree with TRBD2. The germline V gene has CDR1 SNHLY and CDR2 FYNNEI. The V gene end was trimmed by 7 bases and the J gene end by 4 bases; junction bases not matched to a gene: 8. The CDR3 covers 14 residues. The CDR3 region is CASKLERGADTQYF. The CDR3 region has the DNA TGTGCCAGCAAACTAGAACGGGGGGCAGATACGCAGTATTTT.